The clone carrying this TCR beta chain was counted ten times or more. The J segment lost 0 bases and the V segment lost 2 bases, leaving 2 bases of the junction unmatched. The CDR3 runs to 15 residues. Germline-derived CDR1 and CDR2 are MNHEY and SVGAGI. This specimen comes from a study of blood T cells in healthy people across ages. Then a second PCR, running roughly 6 to 12 cycles, was carried out with a sample-barcoded 5' primer and a J-beta primer mix. TCRdb passed the 5' RACE reads through MiXCR, listing each CDR3 protein once. This sample carries approximately 690,000 distinct CDR3 sequences, roughly 41% of them seen once, and the ten largest clones take 30%.

This chain uses TRBV6-5 with TRBJ2-3, with 7 bases that match TRBD2. The source is an elderly man in good health. Material for sequencing was blood. In DNA form, the CDR3 reads TGTGCCAGCAGTTACCGTAGCGGGAGCACAGATACGCAGTATTTT. Protein product: CASSYRSGSTDTQYF.